The present entry profiles one TCR beta chain with its context. The antigen remains unidentified. The PCR employed 60 Vbeta primers together with 13 Jbeta primers. Method: immunoSEQ multiplex PCR; TCRdb's copy keeps in-frame clones and lacks some. The profile shows about 140,000 clones, over 75% of them singletons. CDR3 size: 15 residues. Germline V gene data show CDR1 as LNHDA and CDR2 as SQIVND (reference sequence). Trimming shortened V by 3 bases and J by 0 bases, and 12 bases separated the two germline ends. This sample stems from a study of cytomegalovirus exposure and HLA in healthy donors. Study conclusions and caveats: Further analysis was carried out later, and it showed several of the most significant clusters appearing linked to common viral pathogens. Reportedly, HLA-A and HLA-B alleles of most subjects were accurately predicted from TCR beta. About 87% or about 30% of the time was how often most TCR beta V segments were productive, according to an earlier analysis.

Sequencing input: PBMCs. The clonotype was recovered from a woman between 45 and 60 years old in good health and CMV-seropositive. V and J are TRBV19 and TRBJ2-7; maybe TRBD1 (6 bases). The CDR3 DNA sequence: TGTGCCAGTAGTATGAGGGACACGGTCTCCTACGAGCAGTACTTC. It yields the protein CASSMRDTVSYEQYF.